This entry features one T cell receptor (beta chain) sequence. TCRdb's table, derived via immunoSEQ multiplex PCR, lists solely in-frame clones and lacks some. The repertoire consists of about 48,000 clones, with 79% occurring once and the leading ten covering 1.9%. These data belong to a study of OX40 agonist ivuxolimab in advanced cancers. Study-level background: Patients in the trial were receiving intravenous ivuxolimab every 2 weeks, at doses of 0.01 to 10 mg/kg. Patients enrolled in dose escalation were diagnosed with hepatocellular carcinoma, melanoma, renal cell or head and neck cancer.

The CDR3 has 14 amino acids. Germline CDR1 reads SQVTM; CDR2 reads ANQGSEA. With 3 bases removed from V and 3 bases from J, the gap between germline ends came to 13 bases. Sequenced here: CD4+ or CD8+ T cells sorted from blood, sampled in a trial of the OX40 agonist ivuxolimab. The clonotype originates from an adult with an advanced solid tumor such as melanoma, head and neck, liver or kidney cancer. The chain combines TRBV29-1 with TRBJ2-3; D is unresolved. CDR3 region: CSVDGLEATDTQYF. For the CDR3, the DNA is TGCAGCGTTGACGGCCTCGAGGCAACAGATACGCAGTATTTT.